The clone carrying this T cell receptor beta chain was seen ten or more times. Sequencing libraries for TCR beta were prepared with iRepertoire HTBI primers and Arm-PCR of CDR3 regions. TCRdb passed the multiplex PCR reads through MiXCR, listing each CDR3 protein once. Found here are about 450,000 distinct CDR3 sequences, around 17% of them singletons; the top ten hold approximately 11%. These data come from a study of regulatory T cells in long-lasting Graves disease. Described time point: newly diagnosed GD, antithyroid drugs for less than 3 months. RNA isolated from PBMCs was used to make the TCR library. Per American Thyroid Association guidelines, Graves' disease was diagnosed. A blood draw put about 9.9 milliliters of peripheral blood into EDTA tubes. Deletions cut 5 bases from V and 6 bases from J, with 27 bases between. This CDR3 comprises 17 residues. Germline CDR1 is SGHRS and CDR2 is YFSETQ.

In addition, the sample was reused for a study of T cells in Graves' hyperthyroidism and ophthalmopathy. This second study notes: Graves' hyperthyroidism is called stable when ophthalmopathy does not progress within 18 months. The hyperthyroidism was newly diagnosed and had lasted under 2 months; the patients were aged 18 to 65.

Sequences were derived from peripheral blood mononuclear cells (PBMCs), sampled at new diagnosis, from a patient treated with antithyroid drugs. The V and J genes are TRBV5-1 and TRBJ2-7; either TRBD1 or TRBD2 may fit D (6 bases each). The TCR comes from a woman in her thirties with Graves disease. CDR3 in amino acids: CASSDPGASSYLAEQYF. The CDR3 DNA sequence: TGCGCCAGCAGTGATCCGGGGGCGAGCAGCTATCTAGCCGAGCAGTACTTC.